This TCR beta chain was found in a study of T-cell memory formation after mild COVID-19. Trimming removed 4 bases at V and 0 bases at J, with 10 bases between. Germline values: CDR1 SGHRS, CDR2 YFSETQ. This CDR3 is 15 amino acids long. TCRdb independently ran MiXCR on the 5' RACE reads; one entry per CDR3 protein. Among under 650,000 distinct CDR3 sequences, more than 15% were seen once, and the ten largest hold around 12%. Ten or more counts support this clonotype. The sample was PBMCs or a T cell subset sorted from them (not recorded which). This sequence originates from an adult woman who had mild COVID-19 (a few samples of this study predate the infection). Cell type and time point are not known. The V call is TRBV5-1, the J call TRBJ2-2, with D possibly being TRBD1 or TRBD2 (5 bases each). CDR3 in amino acids: CASSMGRANTGELFF. The CDR3 DNA follows: TGCGCCAGCAGCATGGGACGGGCGAACACCGGGGAGCTGTTTTTT.